These 3 T cell receptor beta chains originate from one sample sequenced in a study of cytomegalovirus exposure and HLA in healthy donors. The method was immunoSEQ multiplex PCR; TCRdb's version includes in-frame clones alone and lacks a portion of them. The repertoire includes around 65,000 clones, 85% to 95% of them detected once, and approximately 5.3% sits in the top ten. Sequencing was done on a sample of PBMCs. Receptors were obtained from a man younger than 35 in good health and CMV-seropositive.

This clone was seen only a few times. The CDR3 DNA sequence: TGCAGCGTTGCGATTCGACAAACCGGGGGACAGGGGGCCCCTCGGGGGGGCTACACCTTC. Its translation is CSVAIRQTGGQGAPRGGYTF. The chain combines TRBV29-1 with TRBJ1-2; 12 positions match TRBD1. With 4 bases clipped from V and 8 bases from J, the junction kept 26 bases outside the gene matches. Germline lookup yields CDR1 SQVTM and CDR2 ANQGSEA. The CDR3 has 20 residues.

This chain links TRBV5-6 with TRBJ2-2; TRBD1 agrees at 7 bases. V shed 3 bases and J 14 bases; nucleotides not matched to a gene: 10. CDR1 is SGHDT, CDR2 YYEEEE, per germline. The CDR3 has 13 residues. CDR3 DNA sequence: TGTGCCAGCAGCTCCGGGACAGTCCCCCGTCTGTTTTTT. This gives the protein CASSSGTVPRLFF.

The rearrangement uses TRBV6-5 and TRBJ2-5, with D possibly matching TRBD1 (5 bases). The germline gives CDR1 MNHEY, CDR2 SVGAGI. CDR3 length: 15 residues. V was cut by 0 bases and J by 5 bases, with 13 bases left in between. The CDR3 spells CASSYSRRERETQYF. The CDR3 DNA reads TGTGCCAGCAGTTACTCGCGCAGGGAAAGGGAGACCCAGTACTTC.